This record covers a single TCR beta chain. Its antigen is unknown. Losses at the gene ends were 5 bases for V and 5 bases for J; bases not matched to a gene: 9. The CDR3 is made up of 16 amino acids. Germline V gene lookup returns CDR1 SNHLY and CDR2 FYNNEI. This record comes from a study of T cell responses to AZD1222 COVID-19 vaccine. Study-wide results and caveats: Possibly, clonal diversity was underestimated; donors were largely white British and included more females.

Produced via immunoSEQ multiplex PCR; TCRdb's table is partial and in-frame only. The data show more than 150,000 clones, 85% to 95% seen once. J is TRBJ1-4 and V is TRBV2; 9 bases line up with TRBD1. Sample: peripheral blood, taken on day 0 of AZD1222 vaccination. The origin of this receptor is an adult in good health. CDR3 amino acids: CASSPRGTGQNEKLFF. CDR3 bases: TGTGCCAGCAGTCCCCGGGGGACAGGGCAGAATGAAAAACTGTTTTTT.